Here is one T cell receptor beta chain with its context. The target antigen is unknown. V lost 4 bases to trimming and J lost 6 bases, with 7 bases between them. The germline gives CDR1 SGDLS, CDR2 YYNGEE. This CDR3 comprises 11 residues. 5'RACE primed at constant segments yielded TCR alpha and TCR beta cDNA libraries bearing sample barcodes and UMIs. One entry per CDR3 protein results from TCRdb running MiXCR on the 5' RACE reads. The sample consists of some 490,000 distinct CDR3 sequences, about 20% of them appearing once. The entry originates in a study of T-cell memory formation after mild COVID-19. Study findings and constraints: Among clones peaking at day 37 in the second wave, SARS-CoV-2 specificity remained unconfirmed.

The receptor's source is an adult woman who had mild COVID-19 (a few samples of this study predate the infection). Cell type and time point are not known. The specimen sequenced was PBMCs or a T cell subset sorted from them (not recorded which). The V and J genes are TRBV9 and TRBJ1-1; D remains unclear. The chain's CDR3 is CASSPQAEAFF. The CDR3 DNA is TGTGCCAGCAGCCCCCAAGCTGAAGCTTTCTTT.